The 3 T cell receptor beta chains below all came from one sample that was sequenced in a study of CD8+ T cells in alopecia areata. Stated treatment: oral pan-JAK inhibitor, 5-10 mg twice daily. cDNA reverse transcribed from extracted RNA served as the sequencing template. Libraries were prepared by immunoSEQ multiplex PCR; TCRdb keeps only in-frame clonotypes and omits some of them. The data hold some 220,000 clones, with 50% to 60% observed a single time. Here the sequenced sample was CD4+ T cells sorted from blood, taken at week 4, from a patient treated with tofacitinib. The origin of the receptors is a human donor with alopecia areata.

On this clone itself: Because the CDR3 is missing its conserved closing phenylalanine or tryptophan, this is likely a read error. This chain links TRBV30 with TRBJ1-2, with D maybe TRBD1 (5 bases). Looked up from germline, CDR1 is GTSNPN and CDR2 is SVGIG (reference sequence). The CDR3 contains 12 residues. The V gene lost 3 bases and the J gene lost 8 bases, with 13 bases spanning the gap. CDR3 coding DNA: TGTGCCTGGAGCCCCCAGGGAGGCGGCTACACCTAC. It codes for CAWSPQGGGYTY.

This clone was counted a few times. The rearrangement links TRBV14 to TRBJ2-2, with unresolved D. V lost 4 bases and J lost 6, with 6 bases in between. CDR3 length: 12 amino acids. CDR1 is SGHDN and CDR2 is FVKESK in the germline V gene. This CDR3 reads CASSRGSGELFF. The CDR3 DNA is TGTGCCAGCAGCCGCGGCTCCGGGGAGCTGTTTTTT.

This clone showed up just a few times. The V gene is TRBV29-1, the J gene TRBJ2-2; a weak D match, TRBD2 (5 bases). V lost 4 bases and J lost 1, with 10 bases in between. Looked up from germline, CDR1 is SQVTM and CDR2 is ANQGSEA. The CDR3 totals 14 residues. The CDR3 bases are TGCAGCGTTGTTGAAGGGAGGAACACCGGGGAGCTGTTTTTT. This encodes CSVVEGRNTGELFF.